The 17 T cell receptor beta chains reported below all come from one sample, sequenced in a study of sequential checkpoint blockade in melanoma. As to treatment: randomized to nivolumab then ipilimumab (arm A) or the reverse (arm B). The table came from immunoSEQ multiplex PCR; TCRdb's copy has only in-frame clones and leaves some out. This table holds more than 8,000 clones, 50% to 60% found once. The specimen comprised CD8+ T cells sorted from blood (inferred from file names), sampled from a patient given nivolumab and ipilimumab in sequence. The origin of the receptors is a human donor with melanoma.

This clone showed up just once. The chain is built from TRBV7-9 and TRBJ2-5; TRBD1 agrees at 7 bases. J gave up 0 bases and V 5 bases, and 3 bases lay outside the gene matches. Germline CDR1 is SEHNR and CDR2 is FQNEAQ (reference sequence). The CDR3 has 14 residues. The CDR3 DNA reads TGTGCCAGCAGCCGGACAGGCTACCAAGAGACCCAGTACTTC. Protein sequence: CASSRTGYQETQYF. The entire variable domain, with the rest obtained from reference TRBV7-9 and TRBJ2-5, is as follows: DTGVSQNPRHKITKRGQNVTFRCDPISEHNRLYWYRQTLGQGPEFLTYFQNEAQLEKSRLLSDRFSAERPKGSFSTLEIQRTEQGDSAMYLCASSRTGYQETQYFGPGTRLLVL.

The chain combines TRBV6-5 with TRBJ2-5; D ambiguous. The CDR3 spans 14 residues. Trimming pared 0 bases from V and 3 bases from J, leaving 8 bases between. CDR1 and CDR2 (germline): MNHEY, SVGAGI. The CDR3: CASSYSSREETQYF. For the CDR3, the DNA is TGTGCCAGCAGTTACTCGAGTAGAGAAGAGACCCAGTACTTC.

The V call is TRBV19, the J call TRBJ1-1; the D is unclear. This CDR3 has 12 amino acids. Germline CDR1 and CDR2: LNHDA and SQIVND (reference sequence). Trimming stripped 5 bases from V and 5 bases from J, with 9 bases between. As DNA, the CDR3 is TGTGCCAGTAGTTGGAGCGGTACTGAAGCTTTCTTT. This gives the protein CASSWSGTEAFF.

The CDR3 spells CSGLGGQGKTSEAFF. The CDR3 region has the DNA TGCAGCGGCTTGGGGGGACAGGGGAAGACCTCTGAAGCTTTCTTT. The chain joins TRBV29-1 to TRBJ1-1; 10 bases align to TRBD1. V lost 7 bases to trimming and J lost 6 bases; unmatched junction nucleotides: 14. Germline V gene lookup returns CDR1 SQVTM and CDR2 ANQGSEA. The CDR3 length is 15 residues.

The gene calls are TRBV7-6 and TRBJ2-3, with D maybe TRBD1 (6 bases). V was cut by 2 bases and J by 2 bases, with 8 bases left in between. The CDR3 consists of 14 residues. Germline V gives CDR1 SGHVS, CDR2 FNYEAQ. The CDR3: CASSLRDNTDTQYF. DNA for the CDR3: TGTGCCAGCAGCTTAAGGGACAACACAGATACGCAGTATTTT.

CDR3 residues: CATSRDTGLALGEQYF. In DNA form, the CDR3 reads TGTGCCACCAGCAGAGATACGGGACTAGCTTTGGGAGAGCAGTACTTC. This chain joins TRBV15 and TRBJ2-7; 9 nucleotides match TRBD2. V lost 0 bases and J lost 7; bases outside the gene matches: 10. The CDR3 spans 16 residues. Germline V CDR1 and CDR2: LNHNV, YYDKDF (reference sequence).

This clone has only a few counts. The chain links TRBV19 to TRBJ1-1; maybe TRBD1 (6 bases). Trimming took off 5 bases at V and 5 bases at J, with 9 bases between the two ends. Germline CDR1 and CDR2: LNHDA and SQIVND (reference sequence). The CDR3 extends over 12 amino acids. Written as DNA, the CDR3 is TGTGCCAGTAGTGTAAGGGGGACTGAAGCTTTCTTT. This codes for CASSVRGTEAFF.

This clone was detected a few times. The genes are TRBV6-5 and TRBJ2-7; TRBD2 is a possible D gene (5 bases). The V and J ends lost 0 bases and 7 bases respectively, with 7 bases between them. The germline gives CDR1 MNHEY, CDR2 SVGAGI. This CDR3 is 12 amino acids long. This chain's CDR3 is CASSYSGREQYF. The CDR3 coding sequence is TGTGCCAGCAGTTACTCAGGGAGAGAGCAGTACTTC.

On this clone: One end of the junction varies from germline; a read error may be responsible. The rearrangement uses TRBV4-1 and TRBJ1-2; perhaps TRBD1 as D (6 bases). Germline assignment: CDR1 MGHRA and CDR2 YSYEKL. The CDR3 sequence is 13 residues long. Written as DNA, the CDR3 is TGCGCCAGCAGCTTACAGGGTAACAATGGCTACACCTTC. This codes for CASSLQGNNGYTF.

The genes are TRBV6-5 and TRBJ2-5, with TRBD2 identical over 9 bases. CDR3 length: 15 residues. The germline CDR1 and CDR2 sequences are MNHEY and SVGAGI. The V and J ends lost 2 bases and 5 bases, in that order; junction bases with no gene match: 6. DNA of the CDR3: TGTGCCAGCAGTTACCTGGGACTAGCAGGGGAGACCCAGTACTTC. Translated: CASSYLGLAGETQYF.

The chain links TRBV6-4 to TRBJ2-7, with D tentatively TRBD1 (6 bases). V gave up 0 bases and J gave up 2 bases, with 11 bases separating them. CDR1 and CDR2 from the germline V gene are MRHNA and SNTAGT. The length of the CDR3 is 15 residues. The CDR3 nucleotides are TGTGCCAGCAGTGACTCGATTGAGGGGGCCTACGAGCAGTACTTC. As protein: CASSDSIEGAYEQYF.

V usage is TRBV9 and J usage is TRBJ2-6, with D uncertain. Germline loops: CDR1 SGDLS, CDR2 YYNGEE. CDR3 length: 17 amino acids. The V end lost 0 bases, the J end lost 1 base, and 11 bases lay between the germline ends. CDR3 DNA sequence: TGTGCCAGCAGCGTAGACAGCAGCTTGTCTGGGGCCAACGTCCTGACTTTC. Translating it yields CASSVDSSLSGANVLTF.

This chain links TRBV29-1 with TRBJ2-1; 7 bases are shared with TRBD1. With 7 bases clipped from V and 0 bases from J, the junction kept 0 bases outside the gene matches. CDR1 is SQVTM and CDR2 is ANQGSEA in the germline V gene. The CDR3 sequence is 12 residues long. The CDR3, as DNA: TGCAGCGCAGGGGGCTCCTACAATGAGCAGTTCTTC. As protein: CSAGGSYNEQFF.

The genes are TRBV15 and TRBJ1-2, with TRBD1 matching 10 bases. CDR3 length: 14 residues. Losses at the gene ends were 1 base for V and 6 bases for J; bases not matched to a gene: 2. CDR1 and CDR2 from the germline V gene are LNHNV and YYDKDF (reference sequence). CDR3 loop: CATSRAGTGDGYTF. DNA for the CDR3: TGTGCCACCAGCAGAGCCGGGACAGGGGATGGCTACACCTTC.

The chain has TRBV7-8 and TRBJ2-3; 10 nucleotides line up with TRBD1. The J segment lost 5 bases and the V segment lost 4 bases, leaving 3 bases of the junction unmatched. The CDR3 contains 14 residues. CDR1 is SGHVS, CDR2 FQNEAQ, per germline. The CDR3 DNA reads as TGTGCCAGCAGCTCAGGACAGGGGGGAGATACGCAGTATTTT. Translation: CASSSGQGGDTQYF.

This clone was counted a single time. In nucleotides, the CDR3 is TGTGCCAGCAGCCCCGGTGCAGCAGGGACCCAGTACTTC. This encodes CASSPGAAGTQYF. The gene calls are TRBV13 and TRBJ2-5; D is ambiguous. The length of the CDR3 is 13 residues. The germline gives CDR1 PRHDT, CDR2 FYEKMQ (reference sequence). Trimming cost V 5 bases and J 7 bases, with 14 bases left between them.

The J gene is TRBJ1-3, the V gene TRBV27; D not certain. The CDR3 has 13 amino acids. Trimming pared 6 bases from V and 0 bases from J, leaving 6 bases between. The germline V gene has CDR1 MNHEY and CDR2 SMNVEV (reference sequence). This chain's CDR3 is CASSQNSGNTIYF. In DNA, the CDR3 is TGTGCCAGCAGCCAAAACTCTGGAAACACCATATATTTT.